This T cell receptor (beta chain) comes out of a study of graft-versus-host responses after intestinal transplantation. Study-level findings and limits: Maximum circulating GvH clone levels tracked with early post-transplant HvG decreases. Allografts of one patient group, those with graft-donor T cell macrochimerism, had high graft-versus-host to host-versus-graft clonal ratios.

Turning to this clone: Its antigen is unknown.

Only in-frame clones appear in the TCRdb table, and some are missing; sequencing was by immunoSEQ multiplex PCR. The table lists over 100,000 clones, roughly 91% of them singletons. Germline V CDR1 and CDR2: SGDLS, YYNGEE. This CDR3 is built from 13 residues. Trimming stripped 4 bases from V and 2 bases from J, with 9 bases between. Source: unstimulated CD4+ T cells sorted from spleen or lymph node cells, taken before intestinal transplant. The receptor comes from a human donor who received an intestinal transplant. J is TRBJ1-1 and V is TRBV9; D is unresolved. CDR3 nucleotide sequence: TGTGCCAGCAGCTCCCTCTTCAACACTGAAGCTTTCTTT. It is translated as CASSSLFNTEAFF.